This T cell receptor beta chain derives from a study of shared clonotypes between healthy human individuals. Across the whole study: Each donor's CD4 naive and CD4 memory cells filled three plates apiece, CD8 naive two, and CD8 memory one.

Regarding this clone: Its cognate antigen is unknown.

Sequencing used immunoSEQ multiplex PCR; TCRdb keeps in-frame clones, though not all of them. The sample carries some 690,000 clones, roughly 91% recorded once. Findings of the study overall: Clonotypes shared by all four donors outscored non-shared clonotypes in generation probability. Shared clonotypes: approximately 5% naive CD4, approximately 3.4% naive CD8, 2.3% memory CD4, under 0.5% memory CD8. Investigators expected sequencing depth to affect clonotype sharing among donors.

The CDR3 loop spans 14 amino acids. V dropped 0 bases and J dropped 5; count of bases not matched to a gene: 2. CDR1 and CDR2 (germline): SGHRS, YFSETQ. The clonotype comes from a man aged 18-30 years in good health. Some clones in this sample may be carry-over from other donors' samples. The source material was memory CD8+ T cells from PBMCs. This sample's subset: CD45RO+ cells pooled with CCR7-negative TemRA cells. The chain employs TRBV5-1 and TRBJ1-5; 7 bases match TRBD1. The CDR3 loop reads CASSLGQGDQPQHF. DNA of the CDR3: TGCGCCAGCAGCTTGGGACAGGGAGATCAGCCCCAGCATTTT.